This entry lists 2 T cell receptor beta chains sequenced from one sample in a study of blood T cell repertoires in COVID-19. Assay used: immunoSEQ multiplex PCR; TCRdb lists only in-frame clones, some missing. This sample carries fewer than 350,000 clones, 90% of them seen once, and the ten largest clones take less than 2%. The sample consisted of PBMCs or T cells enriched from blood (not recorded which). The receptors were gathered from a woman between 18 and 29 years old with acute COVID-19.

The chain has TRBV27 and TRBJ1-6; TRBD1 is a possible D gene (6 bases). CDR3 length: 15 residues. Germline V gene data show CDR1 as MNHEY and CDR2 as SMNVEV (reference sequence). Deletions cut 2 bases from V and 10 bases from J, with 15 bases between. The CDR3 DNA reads TGTGCCAGCAGTTTACGGGGAGGGGGGGGGTCACCCCTCCACTTT. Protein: CASSLRGGGGSPLHF.

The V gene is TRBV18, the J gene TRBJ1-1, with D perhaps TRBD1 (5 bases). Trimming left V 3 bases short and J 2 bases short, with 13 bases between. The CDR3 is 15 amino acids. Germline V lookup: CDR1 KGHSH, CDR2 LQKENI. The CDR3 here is CASSPLAGGNTEAFF. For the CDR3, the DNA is TGTGCCAGCTCACCCCTCGCCGGGGGAAACACTGAAGCTTTCTTT.